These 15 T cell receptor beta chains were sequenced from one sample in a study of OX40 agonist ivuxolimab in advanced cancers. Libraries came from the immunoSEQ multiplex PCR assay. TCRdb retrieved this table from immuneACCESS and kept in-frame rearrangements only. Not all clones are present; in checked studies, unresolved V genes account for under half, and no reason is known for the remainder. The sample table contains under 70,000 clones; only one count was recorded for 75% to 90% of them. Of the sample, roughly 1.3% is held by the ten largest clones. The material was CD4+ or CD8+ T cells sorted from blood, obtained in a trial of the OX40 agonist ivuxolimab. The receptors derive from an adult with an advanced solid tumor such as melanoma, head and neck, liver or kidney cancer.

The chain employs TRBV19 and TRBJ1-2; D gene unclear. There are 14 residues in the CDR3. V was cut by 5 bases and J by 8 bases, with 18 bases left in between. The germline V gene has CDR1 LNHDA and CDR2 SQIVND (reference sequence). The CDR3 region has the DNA TGTGCCAGTAGTCCCGGTTGGGGTGAGAAGGGCTACACCTTC. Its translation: CASSPGWGEKGYTF.

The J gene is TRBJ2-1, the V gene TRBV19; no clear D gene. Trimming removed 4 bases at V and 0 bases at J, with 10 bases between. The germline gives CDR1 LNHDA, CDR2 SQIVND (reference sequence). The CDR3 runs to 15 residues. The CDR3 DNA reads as TGTGCCAGTAGTACTGATGGAGTCTCCTACAATGAGCAGTTCTTC. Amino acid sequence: CASSTDGVSYNEQFF.

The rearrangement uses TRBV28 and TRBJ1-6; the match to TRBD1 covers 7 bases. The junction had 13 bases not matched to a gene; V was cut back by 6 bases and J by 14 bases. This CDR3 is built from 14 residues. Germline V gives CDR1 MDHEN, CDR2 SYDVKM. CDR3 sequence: CASRDRDRPFTLHF. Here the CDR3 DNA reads TGTGCCAGCAGGGACCGGGACAGACCCTTCACCCTCCACTTT.

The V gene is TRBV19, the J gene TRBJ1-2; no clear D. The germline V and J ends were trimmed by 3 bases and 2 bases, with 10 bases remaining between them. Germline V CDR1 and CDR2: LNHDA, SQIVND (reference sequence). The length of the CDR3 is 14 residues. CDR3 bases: TGTGCCAGTAGTATCCCGACAAGAAACTATGGCTACACCTTC. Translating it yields CASSIPTRNYGYTF.

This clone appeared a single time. CDR3 sequence: CASRDRDRPTGELFF. The CDR3 coding sequence is TGTGCCAGCAGGGACCGGGACAGGCCCACCGGGGAGCTGTTTTTT. The rearrangement joins TRBV28 to TRBJ2-2, with 8 bases matching TRBD1. This CDR3 has 15 residues. The germline gives CDR1 MDHEN, CDR2 SYDVKM. V shed 6 bases and J 4 bases; nucleotides not matched to a gene: 7.

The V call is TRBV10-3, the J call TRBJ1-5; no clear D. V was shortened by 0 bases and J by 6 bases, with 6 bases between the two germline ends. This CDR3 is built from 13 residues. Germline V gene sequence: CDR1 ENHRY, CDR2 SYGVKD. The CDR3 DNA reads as TGTGCCATCAGTGAGTCCGAGGGTCAGCCCCAGCATTTT. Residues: CAISESEGQPQHF.

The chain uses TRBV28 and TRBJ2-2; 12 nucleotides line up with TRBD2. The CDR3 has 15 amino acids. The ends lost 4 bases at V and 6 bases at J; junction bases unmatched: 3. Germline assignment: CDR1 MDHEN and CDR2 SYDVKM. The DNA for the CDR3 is TGTGCCAGCAGTTCCCCTAGCGGGGGGGCCGGGGAGCTGTTTTTT. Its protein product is CASSSPSGGAGELFF.

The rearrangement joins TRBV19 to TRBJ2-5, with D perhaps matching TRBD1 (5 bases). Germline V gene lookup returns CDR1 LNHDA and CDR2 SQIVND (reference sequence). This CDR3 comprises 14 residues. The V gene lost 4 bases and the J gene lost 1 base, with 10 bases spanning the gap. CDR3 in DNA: TGTGCCAGTAGTACCCGGCAGGGCCAAGAGACCCAGTACTTC. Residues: CASSTRQGQETQYF.

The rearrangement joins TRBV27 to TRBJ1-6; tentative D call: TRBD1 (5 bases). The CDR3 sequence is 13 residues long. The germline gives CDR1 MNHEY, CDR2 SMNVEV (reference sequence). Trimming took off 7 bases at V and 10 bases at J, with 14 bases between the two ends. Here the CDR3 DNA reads TGTGCCAGCAACGAGGGGATCCTATCACCCCTCCACTTT. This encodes CASNEGILSPLHF.

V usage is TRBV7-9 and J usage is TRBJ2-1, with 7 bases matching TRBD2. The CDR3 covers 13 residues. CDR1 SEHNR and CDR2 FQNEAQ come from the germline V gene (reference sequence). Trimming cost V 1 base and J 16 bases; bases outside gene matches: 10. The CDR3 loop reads CASSLVRSGADFF. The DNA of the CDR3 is TGTGCCAGCAGCTTAGTGAGGAGCGGGGCTGATTTCTTC.

The CDR3 reads CASSEILTEKLFF. The CDR3 coding sequence is TGTGCCAGCAGTGAAATTCTGACAGAAAAACTGTTTTTT. The V and J genes are TRBV6-1 and TRBJ1-4, with D unclear. Trimming pared 2 bases from V and 8 bases from J, leaving 9 bases between. This CDR3 region has 13 residues. Per the germline V gene, CDR1 is MNHNS and CDR2 is SASEGT.

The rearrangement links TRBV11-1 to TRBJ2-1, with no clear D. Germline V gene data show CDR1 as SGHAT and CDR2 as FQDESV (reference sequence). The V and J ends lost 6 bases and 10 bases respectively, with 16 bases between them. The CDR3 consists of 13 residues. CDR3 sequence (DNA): TGTGCCAGCAGACCTCGGGCAGGCAGGGAGCAGTTCTTC. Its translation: CASRPRAGREQFF.

The CDR3 loop is CASSKGGLGPNEQFF. Here the CDR3 DNA reads TGTGCCAGCAGCAAAGGCGGGCTCGGCCCCAATGAGCAGTTCTTC. V and J are TRBV21-1 and TRBJ2-1; TRBD2 is the table's D call and was not checked against the DNA. TRBV21-1 is a recognized pseudogene. The CDR3 has 15 amino acids.

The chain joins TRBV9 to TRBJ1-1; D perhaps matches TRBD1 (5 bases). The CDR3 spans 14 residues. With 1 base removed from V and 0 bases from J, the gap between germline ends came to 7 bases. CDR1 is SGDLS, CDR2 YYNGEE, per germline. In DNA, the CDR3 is TGTGCCAGCAGCGTACGAGGGGTGAACACTGAAGCTTTCTTT. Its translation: CASSVRGVNTEAFF.

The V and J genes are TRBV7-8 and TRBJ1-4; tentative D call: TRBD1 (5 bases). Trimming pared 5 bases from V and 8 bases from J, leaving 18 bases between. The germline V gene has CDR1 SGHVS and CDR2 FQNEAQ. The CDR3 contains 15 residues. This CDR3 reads CASSASGTRGEKLFF. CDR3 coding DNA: TGTGCCAGCAGCGCGTCCGGGACGCGGGGGGAAAAACTGTTTTTT.